The T cell receptor (beta chain) under discussion was sequenced for a study of control samples from healthy donors and cancer patients. Data came from immunoSEQ multiplex PCR; TCRdb stores just in-frame clones and leaves some out. The sample has 85,000 to 90,000 clones; about 89% are singletons. V lost 7 bases, J lost 6 bases, and 15 bases lay in between. The germline V gene has CDR1 SGHTA and CDR2 FQGNSA. The CDR3 covers 14 residues. Sequenced sample: PBMCs. The receptor was derived from a woman aged 45-59 years with colorectal cancer. The rearrangement joins TRBV7-2 to TRBJ2-2; a weak D match, TRBD2 (7 bases). The CDR3 loop is CASTFGGPPGELFF. Here the CDR3 DNA reads TGTGCCAGCACCTTCGGGGGGCCTCCCGGGGAGCTGTTTTTT. The complete variable domain, with remaining parts taken from reference TRBV7-2 and TRBJ2-2, reads GAGVSQSPSNKVTEKGKDVELRCDPISGHTALYWYRQSLGQGLEFLIYFQGNSAPDKSGLPSDRFSAERTGGSVSTLTIQRTQQEDSAVYLCASTFGGPPGELFFGEGSRLTVL.